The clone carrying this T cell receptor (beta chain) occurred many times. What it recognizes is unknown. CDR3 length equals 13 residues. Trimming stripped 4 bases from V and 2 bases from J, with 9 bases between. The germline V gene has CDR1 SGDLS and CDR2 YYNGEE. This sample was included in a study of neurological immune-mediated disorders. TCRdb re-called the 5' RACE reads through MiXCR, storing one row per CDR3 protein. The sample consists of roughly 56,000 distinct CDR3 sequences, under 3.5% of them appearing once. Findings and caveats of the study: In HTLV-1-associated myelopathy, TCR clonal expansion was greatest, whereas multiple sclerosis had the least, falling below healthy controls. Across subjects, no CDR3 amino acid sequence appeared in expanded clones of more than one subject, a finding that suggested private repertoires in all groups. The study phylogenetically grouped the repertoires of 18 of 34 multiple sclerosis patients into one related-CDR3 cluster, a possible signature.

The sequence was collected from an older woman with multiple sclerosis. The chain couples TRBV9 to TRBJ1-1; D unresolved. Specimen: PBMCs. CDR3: CASSPRINTEAFF. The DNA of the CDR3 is TGTGCCAGCAGCCCTAGGATAAACACTGAAGCTTTCTTT.